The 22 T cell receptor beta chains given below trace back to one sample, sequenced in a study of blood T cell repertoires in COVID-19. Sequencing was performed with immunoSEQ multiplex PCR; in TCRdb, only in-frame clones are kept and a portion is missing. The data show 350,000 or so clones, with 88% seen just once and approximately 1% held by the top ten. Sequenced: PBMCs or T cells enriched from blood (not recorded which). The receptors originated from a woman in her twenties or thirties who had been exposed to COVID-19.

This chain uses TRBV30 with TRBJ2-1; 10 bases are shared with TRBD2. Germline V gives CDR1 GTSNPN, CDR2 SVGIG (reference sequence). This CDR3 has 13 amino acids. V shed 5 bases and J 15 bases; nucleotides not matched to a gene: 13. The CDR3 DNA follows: TGTGCCTGGGAGACTAGCGGGCCAGTTATTCGGTTCTTC. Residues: CAWETSGPVIRFF.

The CDR3 region is CASSLDQRFRWTEAFF. The DNA of the CDR3 is TGTGCCAGCAGCTTAGACCAGCGCTTCAGATGGACTGAAGCTTTCTTT. The V and J genes are TRBV7-2 and TRBJ1-1, with D unresolved. Germline CDR1 is SGHTA and CDR2 is FQGNSA. This CDR3 has 16 amino acids. V lost 1 base and J lost 5, with 17 bases in between.

CDR3 sequence reads: CASSLEGQGADTQYF. The CDR3 coding sequence is TGTGCCAGCAGCTTAGAGGGACAGGGGGCAGATACGCAGTATTTT. The chain carries TRBV7-9 and TRBJ2-3, with TRBD1 matching 11 bases. The ends lost 1 base at V and 4 bases at J; junction bases unmatched: 1. In germline, CDR1 is SEHNR, CDR2 FQNEAQ (reference sequence). The CDR3 has 15 amino acids.

In DNA, the CDR3 is TGTGCCAGCAGTGAAGCTAGCGGGAGGGCCCTCTACGAGCAGTACTTC. This sequence encodes CASSEASGRALYEQYF. V and J are TRBV6-1 and TRBJ2-7; TRBD2 matches 11 bases. The ends lost 0 bases at V and 3 bases at J; junction bases unmatched: 4. CDR3 length: 16 amino acids. Per the germline V gene, CDR1 is MNHNS and CDR2 is SASEGT.

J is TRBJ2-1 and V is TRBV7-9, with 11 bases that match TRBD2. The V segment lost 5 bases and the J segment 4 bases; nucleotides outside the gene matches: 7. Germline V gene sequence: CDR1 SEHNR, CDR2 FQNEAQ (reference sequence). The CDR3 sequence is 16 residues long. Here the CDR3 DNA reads TGTGCCAGCAGCATACCGGGACTAGCGGCTTACAATGAGCAGTTCTTC. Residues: CASSIPGLAAYNEQFF.

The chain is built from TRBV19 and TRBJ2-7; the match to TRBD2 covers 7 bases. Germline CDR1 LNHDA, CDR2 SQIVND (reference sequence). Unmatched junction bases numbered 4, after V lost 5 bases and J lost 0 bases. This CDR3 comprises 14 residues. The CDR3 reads CASSPRGSSYEQYF. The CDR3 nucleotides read TGTGCCAGTAGTCCGCGGGGGAGCTCCTACGAGCAGTACTTC.

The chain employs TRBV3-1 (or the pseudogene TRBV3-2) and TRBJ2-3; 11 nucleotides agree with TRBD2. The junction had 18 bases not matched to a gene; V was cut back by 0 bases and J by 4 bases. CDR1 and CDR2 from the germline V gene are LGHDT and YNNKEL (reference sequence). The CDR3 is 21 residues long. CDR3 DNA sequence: TGTGCCAGCAGCCAAGACGGTTTTCTGAGGGCTAGCGGGAGGAACTCAGATACGCAGTATTTT. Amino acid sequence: CASSQDGFLRASGRNSDTQYF.

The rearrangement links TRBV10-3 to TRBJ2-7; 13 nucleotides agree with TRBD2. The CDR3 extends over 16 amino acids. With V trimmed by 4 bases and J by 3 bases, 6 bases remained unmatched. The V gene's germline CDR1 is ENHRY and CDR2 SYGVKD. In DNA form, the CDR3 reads TGTGCCATCAGTGTAACCGGGACTAGCGGGATCTACGAGCAGTACTTC. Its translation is CAISVTGTSGIYEQYF.

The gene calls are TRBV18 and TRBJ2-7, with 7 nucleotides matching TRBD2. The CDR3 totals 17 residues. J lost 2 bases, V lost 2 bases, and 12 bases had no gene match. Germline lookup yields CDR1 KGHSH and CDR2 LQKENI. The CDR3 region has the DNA TGTGCCAGCTCACCAGACACCGGGACTACCCACCCCTACGAGCAGTACTTC. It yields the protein CASSPDTGTTHPYEQYF. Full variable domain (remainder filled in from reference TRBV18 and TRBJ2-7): NAGVMQNPRHLVRRRGQEARLRCSPMKGHSHVYWYRQLPEEGLKFMVYLQKENIIDESGMPKERFSAEFPKEGPSILRIQQVVRGDSAAYFCASSPDTGTTHPYEQYFGPGTRLTVT.

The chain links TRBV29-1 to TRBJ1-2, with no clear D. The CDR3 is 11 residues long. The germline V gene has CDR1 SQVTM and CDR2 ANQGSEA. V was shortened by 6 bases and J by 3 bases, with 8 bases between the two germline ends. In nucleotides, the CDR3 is TGCAGCGTGCCCGGGTACTATGGCTACACCTTC. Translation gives CSVPGYYGYTF.

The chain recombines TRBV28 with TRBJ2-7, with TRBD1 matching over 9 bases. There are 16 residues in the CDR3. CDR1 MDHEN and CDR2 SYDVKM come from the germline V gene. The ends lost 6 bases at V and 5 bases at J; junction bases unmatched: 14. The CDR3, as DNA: TGTGCCAGCAGACCTTCTACGGGACAGGGTCCTGACGAGCAGTACTTC. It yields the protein CASRPSTGQGPDEQYF.

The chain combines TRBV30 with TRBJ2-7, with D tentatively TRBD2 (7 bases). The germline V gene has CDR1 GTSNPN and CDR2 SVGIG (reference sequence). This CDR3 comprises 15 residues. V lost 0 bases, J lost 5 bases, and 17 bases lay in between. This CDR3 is CAWSVGGGLGHEQYF. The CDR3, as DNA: TGTGCCTGGAGTGTAGGGGGAGGACTAGGTCACGAGCAGTACTTC.

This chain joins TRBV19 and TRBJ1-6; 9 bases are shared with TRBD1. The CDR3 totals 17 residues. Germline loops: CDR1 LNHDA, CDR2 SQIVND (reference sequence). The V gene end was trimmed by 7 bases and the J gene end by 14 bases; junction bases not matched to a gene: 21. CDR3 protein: CASKGDRGGHAARTLHF. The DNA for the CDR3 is TGTGCCAGTAAGGGAGACAGGGGGGGACACGCCGCCCGCACCCTCCACTTT. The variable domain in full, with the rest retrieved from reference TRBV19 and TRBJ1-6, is DGGITQSPKYLFRKEGQNVTLSCEQNLNHDAMYWYRQDPGQGLRLIYYSQIVNDFQKGDIAEGYSVSREKKESFPLTVTSAQKNPTAFYLCASKGDRGGHAARTLHFGNGTRLTVT.

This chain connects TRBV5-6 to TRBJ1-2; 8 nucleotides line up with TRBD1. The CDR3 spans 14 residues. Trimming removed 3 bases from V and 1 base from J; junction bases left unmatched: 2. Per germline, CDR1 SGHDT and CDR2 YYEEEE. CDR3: CASSWGQDNYGYTF. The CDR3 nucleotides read TGTGCCAGCAGCTGGGGACAGGATAACTATGGCTACACCTTC.

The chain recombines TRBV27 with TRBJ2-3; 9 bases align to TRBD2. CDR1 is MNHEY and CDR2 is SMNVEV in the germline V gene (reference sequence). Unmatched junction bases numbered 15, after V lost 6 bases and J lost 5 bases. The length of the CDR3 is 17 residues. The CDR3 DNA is TGTGCCAGCAGCAGTCCTATCCCTAGCGGGAACAGAGATACGCAGTATTTT. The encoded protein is CASSSPIPSGNRDTQYF.

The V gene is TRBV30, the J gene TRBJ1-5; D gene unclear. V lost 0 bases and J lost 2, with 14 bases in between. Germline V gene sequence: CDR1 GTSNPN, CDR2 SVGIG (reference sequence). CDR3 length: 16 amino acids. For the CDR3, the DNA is TGTGCCTGGAGTGTACGAGGGTCTCAGGGCAATCAGCCCCAGCATTTT. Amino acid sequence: CAWSVRGSQGNQPQHF.

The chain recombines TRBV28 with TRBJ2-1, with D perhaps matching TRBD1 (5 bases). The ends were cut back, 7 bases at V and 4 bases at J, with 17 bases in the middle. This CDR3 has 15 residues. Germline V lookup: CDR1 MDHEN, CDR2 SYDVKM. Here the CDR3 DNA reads TGTGCCAGCATCCCCCAGGGTTTGGTGTACAATGAGCAGTTCTTC. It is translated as CASIPQGLVYNEQFF.

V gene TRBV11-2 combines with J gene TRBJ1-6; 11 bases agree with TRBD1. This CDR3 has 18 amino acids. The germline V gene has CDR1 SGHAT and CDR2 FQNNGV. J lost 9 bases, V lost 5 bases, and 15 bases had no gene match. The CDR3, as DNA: TGTGCCAGCAGCCCCTGGACAGGGGGCGAAAGTTCGGTTTCACCCCTCCACTTT. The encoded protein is CASSPWTGGESSVSPLHF.

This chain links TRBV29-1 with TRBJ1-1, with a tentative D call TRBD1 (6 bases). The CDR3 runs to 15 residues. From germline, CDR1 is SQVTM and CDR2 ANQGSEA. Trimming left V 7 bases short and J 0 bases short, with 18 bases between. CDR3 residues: CSADSRGGLNTEAFF. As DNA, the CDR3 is TGCAGCGCCGACTCTCGGGGGGGCCTGAACACTGAAGCTTTCTTT. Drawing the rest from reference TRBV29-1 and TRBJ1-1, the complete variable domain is SAVISQKPSRDICQRGTSLTIQCQVDSQVTMMFWYRQQPGQSLTLIATANQGSEATYESGFVIDKFPISRPNLTFSTLTVSNMSPEDSSIYLCSADSRGGLNTEAFFGQGTRLTVV.

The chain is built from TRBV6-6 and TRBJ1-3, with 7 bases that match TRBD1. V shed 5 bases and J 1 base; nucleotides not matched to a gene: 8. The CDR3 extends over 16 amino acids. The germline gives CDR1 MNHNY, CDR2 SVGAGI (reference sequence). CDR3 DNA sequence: TGTGCCAGCAGTCCGCGACAGGGAAGGTCTGGAAACACCATATATTTT. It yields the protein CASSPRQGRSGNTIYF.

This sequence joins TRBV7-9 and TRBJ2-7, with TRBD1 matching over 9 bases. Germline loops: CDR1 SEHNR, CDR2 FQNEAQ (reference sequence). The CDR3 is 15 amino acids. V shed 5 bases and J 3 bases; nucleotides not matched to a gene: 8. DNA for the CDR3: TGTGCCAGCAGCAAATCACCGGGACAGGGCTACGAGCAGTACTTC. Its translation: CASSKSPGQGYEQYF.

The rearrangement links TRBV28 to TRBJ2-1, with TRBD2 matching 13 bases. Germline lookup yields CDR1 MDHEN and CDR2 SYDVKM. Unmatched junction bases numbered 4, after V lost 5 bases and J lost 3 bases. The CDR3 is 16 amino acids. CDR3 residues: CASSHGLAGDYNEQFF. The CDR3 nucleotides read TGTGCCAGCAGTCATGGACTAGCGGGGGACTACAATGAGCAGTTCTTC.